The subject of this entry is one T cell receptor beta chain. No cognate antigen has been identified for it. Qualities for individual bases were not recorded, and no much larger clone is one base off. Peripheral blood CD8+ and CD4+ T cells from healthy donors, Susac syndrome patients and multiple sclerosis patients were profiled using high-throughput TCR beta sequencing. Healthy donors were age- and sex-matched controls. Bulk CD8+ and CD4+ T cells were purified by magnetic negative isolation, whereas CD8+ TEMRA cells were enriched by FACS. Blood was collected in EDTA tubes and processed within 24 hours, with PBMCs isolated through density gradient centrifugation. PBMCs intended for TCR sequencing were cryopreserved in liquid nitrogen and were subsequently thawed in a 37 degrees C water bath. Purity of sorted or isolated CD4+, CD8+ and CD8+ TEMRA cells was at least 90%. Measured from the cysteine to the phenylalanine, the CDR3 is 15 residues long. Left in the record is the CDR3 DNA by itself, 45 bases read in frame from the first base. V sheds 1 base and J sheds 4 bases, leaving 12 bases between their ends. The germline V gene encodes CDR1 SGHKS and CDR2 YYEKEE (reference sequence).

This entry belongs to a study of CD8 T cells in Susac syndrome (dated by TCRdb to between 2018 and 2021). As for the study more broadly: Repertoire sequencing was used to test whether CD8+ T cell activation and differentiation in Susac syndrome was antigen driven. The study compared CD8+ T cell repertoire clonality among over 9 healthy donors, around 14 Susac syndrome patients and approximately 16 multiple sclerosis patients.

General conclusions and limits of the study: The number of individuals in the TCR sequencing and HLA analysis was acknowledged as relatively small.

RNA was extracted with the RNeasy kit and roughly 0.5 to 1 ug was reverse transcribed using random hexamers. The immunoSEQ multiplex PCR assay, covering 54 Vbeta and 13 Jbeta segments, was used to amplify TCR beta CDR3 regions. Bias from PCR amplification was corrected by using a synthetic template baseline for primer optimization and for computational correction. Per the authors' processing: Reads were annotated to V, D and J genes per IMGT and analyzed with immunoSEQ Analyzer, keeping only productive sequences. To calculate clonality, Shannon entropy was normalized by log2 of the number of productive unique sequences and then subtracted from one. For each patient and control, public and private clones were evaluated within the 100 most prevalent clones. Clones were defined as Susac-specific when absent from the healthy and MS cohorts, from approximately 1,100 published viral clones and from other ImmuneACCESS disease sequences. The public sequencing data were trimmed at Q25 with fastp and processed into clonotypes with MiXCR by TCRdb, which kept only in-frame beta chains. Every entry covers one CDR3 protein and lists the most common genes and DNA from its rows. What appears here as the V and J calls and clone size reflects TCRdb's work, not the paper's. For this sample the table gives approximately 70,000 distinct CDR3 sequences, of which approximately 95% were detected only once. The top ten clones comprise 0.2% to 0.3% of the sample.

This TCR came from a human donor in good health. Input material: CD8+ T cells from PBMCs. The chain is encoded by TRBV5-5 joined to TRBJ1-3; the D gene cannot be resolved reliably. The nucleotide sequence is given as TGTGCCAGCAGCTTGAACCGGGATTCGGGAAACACCATATATTTT. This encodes CASSLNRDSGNTIYF.